This entry is about one T cell receptor (beta chain). Time point indicated: blood 4 weeks post-SBRT, at nephrectomy. The treatment is: 15 Gy SBRT to primary tumor, nephrectomy 4 weeks later. CDR1 and CDR2 (germline): SGDLS, YYNGEE. Between the trimmed V and J ends, which lost 3 bases and 4 bases, there was a span of 16 bases. This CDR3 comprises 15 residues. Sequencing was performed with immunoSEQ multiplex PCR; in TCRdb, only in-frame clones are kept and a portion is missing. Of about 86,000 clones in the sample, 70% to 90% were seen once. This entry is derived from a study of radiation and T cells in renal cell carcinoma.

The sample in question was blood, obtained from a patient whose treatment included radiotherapy and nephrectomy. This sequence was found in a middle-aged man with renal cell carcinoma. The rearrangement uses TRBV9 and TRBJ1-2; possible D gene TRBD1, 6 bases. CDR3 sequence: CASSGRDIKSYGYTF. The CDR3 nucleotides are TGTGCCAGCAGCGGCCGGGACATAAAGTCCTATGGCTACACCTTC.